The 8 T cell receptor beta chains below come from one sample, sequenced in a study of CXCR3-negative and CXCR3-positive naive CD8 T cells. In preparing the TRB cDNA libraries, 5' RACE with UMI labels was used. From the 5' RACE reads, TCRdb lists one entry per CDR3 protein and no DNA. The sample has about 40,000 distinct CDR3 sequences. Sequenced input: naive CXCR3- CD8+ T cells from blood. Subset here: CD45RO-CCR7+CD27+CD95- naive CD8+ T cells lacking CXCR3 (TNR3-). These receptors were obtained from a human donor in good health. Some clones in this sample may be carry-over from other donors' samples.

This chain links TRBV7-2 with TRBJ1-2; checking the TCRdb D call of TRBD1 is not possible without DNA. Per germline, CDR1 SGHTA and CDR2 FQGNSA. The CDR3 contains 13 residues. The CDR3 sequence is CASSQGTRYGYTF.

This chain joins TRBV19 and TRBJ2-7; no DNA is available, so the TRBD2 call from TCRdb remains unchecked. This CDR3 contains 16 residues. CDR1 LNHDA and CDR2 SQIVND come from the germline V gene (reference sequence). The CDR3 loop reads CASSMTSGGIPYEQYF.

J is TRBJ2-1 and V is TRBV27. The CDR3 length is 13 residues. Germline values: CDR1 MNHEY, CDR2 SMNVEV (reference sequence). CDR3 residues: CASSPRLAYEQFF.

This chain links TRBV20-1 with TRBJ2-3; with no DNA, the TCRdb D assignment of TRBD2 cannot be verified. The CDR3 totals 14 residues. Germline CDR1 and CDR2: DFQATT and SNEGSKA (reference sequence). CDR3 protein: CSARGGTLTDTQYF.

V usage is TRBV30 and J usage is TRBJ1-1; TCRdb outputs TRBD1, but without DNA this stays unchecked. From germline, CDR1 is GTSNPN and CDR2 SVGIG (reference sequence). This CDR3 contains 14 residues. The CDR3 sequence: CAWNEGTGETEAFF. The full variable domain, rest sourced from reference TRBV30 and TRBJ1-1, is SQTIHQWPATLVQPVGSPLSLECTVEGTSNPNLYWYRQAAGRGLQLLFYSVGIGQISSEVPQNLSASRPQDRQFILSSKKLLLSDSGFYLCAWNEGTGETEAFFGQGTRLTVV.

The V call is TRBV7-6, the J call TRBJ1-1; TCRdb outputs TRBD1, but without DNA this stays unchecked. CDR1 and CDR2 from the germline V gene are SGHVS and FNYEAQ. The CDR3 has 18 residues. Here the CDR3 reads CASSLGYWGGSLNTEAFF.

This sequence joins TRBV7-6 and TRBJ2-2. Germline V lookup: CDR1 SGHVS, CDR2 FNYEAQ. This CDR3 contains 13 residues. The CDR3 sequence is CASSPAGTGELFF.

The V and J genes are TRBV29-1 and TRBJ2-7; TCRdb gives TRBD2 as the D gene, but with no DNA this cannot be confirmed. CDR1 is SQVTM and CDR2 is ANQGSEA in the germline V gene. The CDR3 has 14 residues. CDR3 loop: CSVEKREETYEQYF.